Listed below are T cell receptor beta chains from one sample, sequenced in a study of T cells expressing NK-cell markers. TCRdb reanalyzed the 5' RACE reads and collapses them to one entry per CDR3 protein, without DNA. The sample table includes 200,000 to 300,000 distinct CDR3 sequences. Sequenced material: blood T cells: a sorted CD56 or NKG2C T cell subset, CD4+ or CD8+ T cells, or bulk PBMC T cells (not recorded which). These receptors all come from a man aged 18 to 30 in good health. CDR3s include the opening cysteine and the closing phenylalanine or tryptophan. Fields, in order: J gene, V gene, CDR3 protein.

TRBJ2-7,TRBV10-3,CAIIVPQGGDYEQYF
TRBJ1-1,TRBV20-1,CSAGETGPNTEAFF
TRBJ2-1,TRBV30,CAWSVWLATYNEQFF
TRBJ2-7,TRBV5-1,CASSQSDRGGGQYF
TRBJ2-5,TRBV11-3,CASSSAGAGETQYF
TRBJ2-1,TRBV5-5,CASSLVALAMYNEQFF
TRBJ2-7,TRBV18,CASSPPKASGSYEQYF
TRBJ2-1,TRBV18,CASSVKPQEQFF
TRBJ1-1,TRBV5-4,CASSPRQGAKGTEAFF
TRBJ2-2,TRBV7-9,CASSLDNRDGGELFF
TRBJ2-2,TRBV5-1,CASSFMQPTGELFF
TRBJ2-1,TRBV6-5,CASSLQGISYNEQFF